Below, one T cell receptor (beta chain) is given with its context. Other DNA sequences in the same sample also yield this CDR3. Sequenced by immunoSEQ multiplex PCR; TCRdb stores in-frame clones only, minus some. The sample yields some 9,300 clones, around 77% seen once. These data come from a study of tumor-infiltrating lymphocytes in localized non-small cell lung cancer. The ends were cut back, 0 bases at V and 1 base at J, with 7 bases in the middle. CDR1 is SGHRS, CDR2 YFSETQ, per germline. The length of the CDR3 is 14 residues. The clonotype was recovered from a human donor with non-small cell lung cancer. V is TRBV5-1 and J is TRBJ2-5; D unclear. The sample was uninvolved lung tissue not adjacent to the tumor. CDR3 region: CASSLENPQETQYF. The CDR3 region has the DNA TGCGCCAGCAGCTTGGAAAATCCCCAAGAGACCCAGTACTTC.